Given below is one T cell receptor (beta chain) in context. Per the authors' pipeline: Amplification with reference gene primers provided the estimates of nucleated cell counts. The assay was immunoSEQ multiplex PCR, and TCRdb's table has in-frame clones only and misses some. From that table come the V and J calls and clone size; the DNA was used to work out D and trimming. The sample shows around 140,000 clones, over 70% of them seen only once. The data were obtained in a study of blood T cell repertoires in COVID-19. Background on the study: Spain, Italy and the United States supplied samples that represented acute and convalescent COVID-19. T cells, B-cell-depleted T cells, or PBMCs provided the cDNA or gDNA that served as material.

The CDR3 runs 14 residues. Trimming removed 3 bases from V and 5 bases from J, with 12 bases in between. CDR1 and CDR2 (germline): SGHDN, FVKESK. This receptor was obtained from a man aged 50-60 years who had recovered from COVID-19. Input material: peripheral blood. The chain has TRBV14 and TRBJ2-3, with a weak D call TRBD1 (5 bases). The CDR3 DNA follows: TGTGCCAGCAGCCAGGGGCCGCCTGGAGATACGCAGTATTTT. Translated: CASSQGPPGDTQYF.